The 27 T cell receptor beta chains listed next were all sequenced from one sample in a study of cytomegalovirus exposure and HLA in healthy donors. The PCR employed 60 Vbeta primers together with 13 Jbeta primers. Sequencing was performed with immunoSEQ multiplex PCR; in TCRdb, only in-frame clones are kept and a portion is missing. This repertoire comprises 30,000 to 35,000 clones; its ten largest clones make up 1.5% to 2%. The specimen was PBMCs. Receptors were obtained from a woman aged 40 to 50 in good health and CMV-seropositive.

The J gene is TRBJ1-2, the V gene TRBV27; 8 bases fit TRBD1. Trimming cost V 4 bases and J 5 bases; bases outside gene matches: 9. The CDR3 totals 15 residues. The germline V gene has CDR1 MNHEY and CDR2 SMNVEV (reference sequence). The CDR3 reads CASSYAGGPIYGYTF. The CDR3 nucleotides are TGTGCCAGCAGTTACGCAGGGGGCCCTATTTATGGCTACACCTTC.

This chain joins TRBV7-9 and TRBJ1-1; D gene unclear. The CDR3 is 16 amino acids. Trimming left V 1 base short and J 4 bases short, with 16 bases between. The germline CDR1 and CDR2 sequences are SEHNR and FQNEAQ (reference sequence). The CDR3 spells CASSLVRSLGITEAFF. DNA of the CDR3: TGTGCCAGCAGCTTAGTTCGTAGTCTGGGCATCACTGAAGCTTTCTTT.

The chain employs TRBV15 and TRBJ1-4, with no clear D. The CDR3 length is 13 residues. V lost 4 bases and J 8 bases, leaving 11 bases between the germline ends. Germline CDR1 LNHNV, CDR2 YYDKDF (reference sequence). DNA of the CDR3: TGTGCCACCAGCAACGATCGAGAGGAAAAACTGTTTTTT. This sequence encodes CATSNDREEKLFF.

The CDR3 DNA reads as TGTGCCAGCAGCATCTCGGTAGCGGGGGCGGGTGATACGCAGTATTTT. It specifies CASSISVAGAGDTQYF. The gene calls are TRBV6-6 and TRBJ2-3; 9 nucleotides match TRBD2. The V and J ends lost 6 bases and 6 bases, in that order; junction bases with no gene match: 13. The germline gives CDR1 MNHNY, CDR2 SVGAGI (reference sequence). CDR3 length: 16 amino acids.

The chain joins TRBV7-8 to TRBJ1-4; D is unresolved. CDR1 and CDR2 (germline): SGHVS, FQNEAQ. V lost 3 bases to trimming and J lost 4 bases, with 6 bases between them. The CDR3 is 13 residues long. The CDR3 region has the DNA TGTGCCAGCAGCTTTGTCGGTAATGAAAAACTGTTTTTT. It codes for CASSFVGNEKLFF. The whole variable domain, remainder taken from reference TRBV7-8 and TRBJ1-4, is GAGVSQSPRYKVAKRGQDVALRCDPISGHVSLFWYQQALGQGPEFLTYFQNEAQLDKSGLPSDRFFAERPEGSVSTLKIQRTQQEDSAVYLCASSFVGNEKLFFGSGTQLSVL.

V gene TRBV28 combines with J gene TRBJ2-4, with 8 bases identical to TRBD1. Germline CDR1 reads MDHEN; CDR2 reads SYDVKM. The CDR3 covers 13 residues. With V trimmed by 7 bases and J by 6 bases, 5 bases remained unmatched. The DNA for the CDR3 is TGTGCCAGCACCGGGACAGGTTTAAACATTCAGTACTTC. Encoded protein: CASTGTGLNIQYF. Complete variable domain (other parts from reference TRBV28 and TRBJ2-4): DVKVTQSSRYLVKRTGEKVFLECVQDMDHENMFWYRQDPGLGLRLIYFSYDVKMKEKGDIPEGYSVSREKKERFSLILESASTNQTSMYLCASTGTGLNIQYFGAGTRLSVL.

The genes are TRBV11-2 and TRBJ2-5, with a possible D match to TRBD2 (7 bases). The CDR3 extends over 17 amino acids. Trimming stripped 3 bases from V and 2 bases from J, with 19 bases between. Per germline, CDR1 SGHAT and CDR2 FQNNGV. The CDR3 bases are TGTGCCAGCAGCTTGGCAGGGGATGGGAGGGCACAAGAGACCCAGTACTTC. Its translation: CASSLAGDGRAQETQYF.

The chain recombines TRBV6-1 with TRBJ2-5; 12 bases are shared with TRBD2. The CDR3 length is 15 residues. Trimming took 2 bases from V and 2 from J; bases not matched to a gene: 0. Germline CDR1 and CDR2: MNHNS and SASEGT. Here the CDR3 DNA reads TGTGCCAGCAGTGAACTAGCGGGGGGGCAAGAGACCCAGTACTTC. It specifies CASSELAGGQETQYF.

The rearrangement links TRBV28 to TRBJ1-2; D might be TRBD1 (5 bases). In germline, CDR1 is MDHEN, CDR2 SYDVKM. This CDR3 comprises 15 residues. The germline V and J ends were trimmed by 5 bases and 1 base, with 14 bases remaining between them. The CDR3 sequence is CASSADRPYNYGYTF. The CDR3 nucleotides are TGTGCCAGCAGTGCCGACAGACCATATAACTATGGCTACACCTTC.

The rearrangement links TRBV5-1 to TRBJ2-3, with a possible D match to TRBD2 (5 bases). V was shortened by 1 base and J by 2 bases, with 14 bases between the two germline ends. The length of the CDR3 is 16 residues. CDR1 SGHRS and CDR2 YFSETQ come from the germline V gene. The CDR3 here is CASSLWAGIVTDTQYF. The CDR3 nucleotides are TGCGCCAGCAGCTTGTGGGCGGGTATCGTCACAGATACGCAGTATTTT.

CDR3 in DNA: TGTGCCAGCGGCAGACAGGGCCAGAATGAAAAACTGTTTTTT. It yields the protein CASGRQGQNEKLFF. This chain links TRBV6-1 with TRBJ1-4; 7 nucleotides line up with TRBD1. V gave up 8 bases and J gave up 5 bases; unmatched junction bases: 8. The germline V gene encodes CDR1 MNHNS and CDR2 SASEGT. This CDR3 contains 14 residues.

The chain couples TRBV7-6 to TRBJ1-5; TRBD1 matches 8 bases. Germline lookup yields CDR1 SGHVS and CDR2 FNYEAQ. This CDR3 comprises 15 residues. Trimming at V came to 1 base and at J to 7 bases, leaving 6 bases not matched to a gene. CDR3 sequence: CASSLGTGTLQPQHF. The CDR3 region has the DNA TGTGCCAGCAGCTTAGGGACAGGGACTCTACAGCCCCAGCATTTT.

The chain carries TRBV28 and TRBJ2-3, with TRBD1 matching over 7 bases. CDR1 MDHEN and CDR2 SYDVKM come from the germline V gene. The CDR3 totals 14 residues. Germline trimming cut 6 bases from V and 4 bases from J; bases unmatched to any gene: 7. CDR3 amino acids: CASRNRGLADTQYF. DNA of the CDR3: TGTGCCAGCAGGAACAGGGGCCTGGCAGATACGCAGTATTTT. Using reference TRBV28 and TRBJ2-3 for the parts outside the CDR3, the full variable domain is DVKVTQSSRYLVKRTGEKVFLECVQDMDHENMFWYRQDPGLGLRLIYFSYDVKMKEKGDIPEGYSVSREKKERFSLILESASTNQTSMYLCASRNRGLADTQYFGPGTRLTVL.

The chain links TRBV7-2 to TRBJ1-5; possible D gene TRBD1, 6 bases. V lost 5 bases and J lost 4, with 12 bases in between. The CDR3 consists of 14 residues. The V gene's germline CDR1 is SGHTA and CDR2 FQGNSA. CDR3 bases: TGTGCCAGCAGCCTGGGGGCAGGGAATCAGCCCCAGCATTTT. Protein product: CASSLGAGNQPQHF. Supplemented by reference TRBV7-2 and TRBJ1-5, the full variable domain reads GAGVSQSPSNKVTEKGKDVELRCDPISGHTALYWYRQSLGQGLEFLIYFQGNSAPDKSGLPSDRFSAERTGGSVSTLTIQRTQQEDSAVYLCASSLGAGNQPQHFGDGTRLSIL.

The V gene is TRBV18, the J gene TRBJ2-5; TRBD1 aligns across 9 bases. The J call is uncertain, as TRBJ2-7 better fits the DNA end. The CDR3 length is 13 residues. Germline CDR1 reads KGHSH; CDR2 reads LQKENI. CDR3 DNA sequence: TGTGCCAGCTCACCAGGGACAGGGTACGAGCAGTACTTC. Its translation is CASSPGTGYEQYF.

This rearrangement joins TRBV7-2 to TRBJ1-6; no reliable D call. The CDR3 has 16 residues. CDR1 SGHTA and CDR2 FQGNSA come from the germline V gene. The V gene lost 2 bases and the J gene lost 5 bases, with 13 bases spanning the gap. The CDR3 DNA follows: TGTGCCAGCAGCTTAACGTCCGGTTTGAATAATTCACCCCTCCACTTT. The encoded protein is CASSLTSGLNNSPLHF.

In DNA, the CDR3 is TGTGCCAGCAGTGACTACCACACAGATACGCAGTATTTT. Its protein product is CASSDYHTDTQYF. This chain connects TRBV6-1 to TRBJ2-3; D gene ambiguous. CDR1 is MNHNS, CDR2 SASEGT, per germline. The length of the CDR3 is 13 residues. V gave up 3 bases and J gave up 2 bases, with 6 bases separating them.

The rearrangement uses TRBV30 and TRBJ1-3, with D possibly matching TRBD1 (5 bases). The CDR3 length is 11 residues. Germline V gene data show CDR1 as GTSNPN and CDR2 as SVGIG (reference sequence). Trimming stripped 8 bases from V and 4 bases from J, with 9 bases between. Here the CDR3 reads CATNRGNTIYF. The CDR3, as DNA: TGTGCCACCAACAGGGGAAACACCATATATTTT.

V usage is TRBV5-1 and J usage is TRBJ2-7, with TRBD2 as a possible D gene (5 bases). The CDR3 consists of 14 residues. The V end lost 4 bases, the J end lost 2 bases, and 13 bases lay between the germline ends. The germline CDR1 and CDR2 sequences are SGHRS and YFSETQ. The CDR3 DNA reads as TGCGCCAGCAGCCCCCGGACCGGGACCTACGAGCAGTACTTC. This gives the protein CASSPRTGTYEQYF. Complete variable domain (other parts from reference TRBV5-1 and TRBJ2-7): KAGVTQTPRYLIKTRGQQVTLSCSPISGHRSVSWYQQTPGQGLQFLFEYFSETQRNKGNFPGRFSGRQFSNSRSEMNVSTLELGDSALYLCASSPRTGTYEQYFGPGTRLTVT.

The chain recombines TRBV7-2 with TRBJ2-3; D unclear. The germline CDR1 and CDR2 sequences are SGHTA and FQGNSA. Trimming stripped 0 bases from V and 6 bases from J, with 4 bases between. The CDR3 has 12 amino acids. The CDR3 region has the DNA TGTGCCAGCAGCTTAGCGAGGGATACGCAGTATTTT. This gives the protein CASSLARDTQYF.

The chain recombines TRBV10-1 with TRBJ2-1; 9 nucleotides line up with TRBD2. Germline values: CDR1 WNHNN, CDR2 SYGVQD (reference sequence). Trimming removed 5 bases from V and 5 bases from J; junction bases left unmatched: 7. This CDR3 has 15 amino acids. CDR3 region: CASSTSGRGNNEQFF. CDR3 DNA: TGCGCCAGCAGTACTAGCGGGCGTGGGAACAATGAGCAGTTCTTC.

The chain couples TRBV13 to TRBJ2-1; D unresolved. The CDR3 runs 12 residues. Per germline, CDR1 PRHDT and CDR2 FYEKMQ (reference sequence). Deletions cut 1 base from V and 9 bases from J, with 7 bases between. As DNA, the CDR3 is TGTGCCAGCAGCTTAGTTCTGGCTGAGCAGTTCTTC. Protein product: CASSLVLAEQFF.

The V gene is TRBV9, the J gene TRBJ1-2; 10 bases are a match to TRBD1. Germline V CDR1 and CDR2: SGDLS, YYNGEE. The CDR3 sequence is 16 residues long. Losses at the gene ends were 0 bases for V and 6 bases for J; bases not matched to a gene: 8. For the CDR3, the DNA is TGTGCCAGCAGCGTAGGGGACAGGGGAAGGGTCGATGGCTACACCTTC. It specifies CASSVGDRGRVDGYTF.

The V and J genes are TRBV28 and TRBJ1-5; TRBD1 is a possible D gene (6 bases). This CDR3 spans 15 amino acids. Germline CDR1 reads MDHEN; CDR2 reads SYDVKM. Trimming removed 4 bases from V and 4 bases from J, with 14 bases in between. This CDR3 is CASSSKQGGNQPQHF. Here the CDR3 DNA reads TGTGCCAGCAGTTCTAAACAGGGAGGGAATCAGCCCCAGCATTTT.

The genes are TRBV6-4 and TRBJ1-5; D unresolved. The CDR3 is 16 amino acids. Trimming removed 6 bases from V and 1 base from J, with 16 bases in between. CDR1 MRHNA and CDR2 SNTAGT come from the germline V gene. The CDR3 nucleotides read TGTGCCAGCAGCAAACCGGCAGAGGCGAGCAATCAGCCCCAGCATTTT. This sequence encodes CASSKPAEASNQPQHF.

V and J are TRBV18 and TRBJ2-2, with D tentatively TRBD1 (5 bases). This CDR3 spans 14 amino acids. The germline gives CDR1 KGHSH, CDR2 LQKENI. The V and J ends lost 1 base and 7 bases respectively, with 10 bases between them. The CDR3 nucleotides are TGTGCCAGCTCACCACTACAGGAACACGGGGAGCTGTTTTTT. Its translation: CASSPLQEHGELFF.

J is TRBJ1-4 and V is TRBV7-2; TRBD1 agrees at 9 bases. The germline gives CDR1 SGHTA, CDR2 FQGNSA. The CDR3 totals 16 residues. The trim removed 5 bases at V and 2 bases at J, leaving 6 bases unmatched. CDR3 coding DNA: TGTGCCAGCAGCGATGGGACAGGGTTTACTAATGAAAAACTGTTTTTT. This gives the protein CASSDGTGFTNEKLFF.